This TCR beta chain was documented in a study of tumor-infiltrating lymphocytes in localized non-small cell lung cancer. Only in-frame clones appear in the TCRdb table, and some are missing; sequencing was by immunoSEQ multiplex PCR. The table records tens of thousands of clones, roughly two thirds of them present only once. With regard to this clone: Its antigen remains unidentified.

Deletions cut 1 base from V and 5 bases from J, with 9 bases between. This CDR3 has 14 amino acids. Germline V gene lookup returns CDR1 SGHNT and CDR2 YENEEA. Study conclusions and caveats: Tumors had more T cell infiltration than uninvolved lung, per TCRbeta sequencing and CD3 counts. Each assay used a separate piece of the same tissue.

The origin of this receptor is a human donor with non-small cell lung cancer. Input material: lung tumor tissue. V gene TRBV11-3 combines with J gene TRBJ2-1; D is possibly TRBD1 (5 bases). CDR3 nucleotide sequence: TGTGCCAGCAGCTTAGGGGGCGGTAACAATGAGCAGTTCTTC. As protein: CASSLGGGNNEQFF.